This TCR beta chain was sequenced for a study of blood T cell repertoires in COVID-19. In the study overall: COVID-19 samples, acute and convalescent, were from the United States, Italy and Spain. T cells, B-cell-depleted T cells, or PBMCs supplied cDNA or gDNA.

Authors' processing steps: Using reference gene primer amplification, nucleated cell counts were estimated. Only in-frame clones appear in the TCRdb table, and some are missing; sequencing was by immunoSEQ multiplex PCR. The V and J calls and clone size are taken from that table; D and trimming were inferred from the DNA. The repertoire holds more than 200,000 clones, with more than 85% as singletons. The CDR3 contains 16 residues. The V end was cut by 3 bases, the J end by 1 base, with 12 bases between. CDR1 is MDHEN and CDR2 is SYDVKM in the germline V gene. Seattle's enrolled individuals joined amid active infection and were then monitored longitudinally. This clone was detected once.

This clonotype was obtained from a woman aged 55-69 years with COVID-19, enrolled during active disease. The chain recombines TRBV28 with TRBJ1-4; the D gene is possibly TRBD1 (6 bases). Sequencing was done on a sample of peripheral blood. As DNA, the CDR3 is TGTGCCAGCAGTTTGGCTGGGGGCAGAACTAATGAAAAACTGTTTTTT. Amino acid sequence: CASSLAGGRTNEKLFF.